This TCR beta chain was identified in a study of vaccination effects on CD4 cells after COVID-19. About the study: The vaccine given was either BNT162b2 or mRNA-1273, in two doses. Study-wide results and caveats: Late after vaccination, infection- and vaccine-induced clones showed marked clonal contraction.

About this clone itself: Its target is unknown.

The V gene's germline CDR1 is ENHRY and CDR2 SYGVKD. The CDR3 has 16 amino acids. V shed 6 bases and J 5 bases; nucleotides not matched to a gene: 14. After expansion with viral peptide pools in the ViraFEST assay, antigen-specific CD4+ T cells were sequenced. Following 10 days of culture, CD4+ T cells were isolated. Among the vaccine recipients, none had a prior SARS-CoV-2 infection, and nucleocapsid antibodies were negative. Culturing of 2 million to 2.5 million PBMC per well took place with 8.5 to 10 IU/ml IL-2 and around 10 ug/ml peptides. Half of the medium was exchanged for IL-2 medium on both days 3 and 7. Libraries were prepared by immunoSEQ multiplex PCR; TCRdb keeps only in-frame clonotypes and omits some of them. This sample yields about 41,000 clones, of which more than 65% are seen a single time; about 3% belongs to the top ten.

Here the sequenced sample was CD4+ T cells from PBMCs cultured with HCoV-NL63 spike peptides, taken before COVID-19 vaccination. This rearrangement joins TRBV10-3 to TRBJ2-5, with 8 bases that match TRBD2. The TCR originated in a human donor who received a COVID-19 vaccine. The CDR3 DNA is TGTGCCATCAGGGGGCCCTTGGGAGCGGGGGAGGAGACCCAGTACTTC. It translates to CAIRGPLGAGEETQYF.